This T cell receptor (beta chain) was identified during a study of CD4 T cell repertoires in COVID-19. No culture step preceded sequencing of the ex vivo isolated memory T cells. The CDR3 length is 13 residues. The ends were cut back, 7 bases at V and 1 base at J, with 8 bases in the middle. Germline values: CDR1 SGHNT, CDR2 YYREEE (reference sequence). This table comes from immunoSEQ multiplex PCR, and its TCRdb copy is limited to in-frame clones, with some not included. This sample has 23,000 or so clones, with roughly 84% found just once. This clonotype was obtained from a human donor who had COVID-19. The chain is built from TRBV5-4 and TRBJ1-4, with a weak D call TRBD1 (5 bases). The specimen comprised central memory CD4+ T cells from blood, sampled before the COVID-19 pandemic. Here the CDR3 DNA reads TGTGCCAGCGCCGGGGGAACTAATGAAAAACTGTTTTTT. This gives the protein CASAGGTNEKLFF.